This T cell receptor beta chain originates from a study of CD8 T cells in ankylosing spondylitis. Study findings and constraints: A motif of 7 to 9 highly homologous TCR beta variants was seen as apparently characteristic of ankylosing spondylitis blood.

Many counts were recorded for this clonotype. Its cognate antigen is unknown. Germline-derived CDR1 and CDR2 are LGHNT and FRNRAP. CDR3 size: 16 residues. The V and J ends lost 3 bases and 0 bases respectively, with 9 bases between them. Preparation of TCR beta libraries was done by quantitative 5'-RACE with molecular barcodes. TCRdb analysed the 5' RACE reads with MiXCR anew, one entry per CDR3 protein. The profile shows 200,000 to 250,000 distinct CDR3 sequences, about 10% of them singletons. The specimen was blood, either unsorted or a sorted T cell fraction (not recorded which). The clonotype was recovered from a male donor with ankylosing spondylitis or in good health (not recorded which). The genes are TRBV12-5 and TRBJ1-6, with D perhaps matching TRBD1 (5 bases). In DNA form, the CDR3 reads TGTGCTAGTGGTTTTGCTGGGACCTCCTATAATTCACCCCTCCACTTT. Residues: CASGFAGTSYNSPLHF.